This record concerns one T cell receptor (beta chain) sequence. Its antigen is not known. The sample comes from a study of shared clonotypes between healthy human individuals. Adult Caucasians living in Nashville, Tennessee made up all of the donors. Study-level results: Sequencing depth was expected to influence donor clonotype sharing. Researchers sampled only blood; tissue repertoires likely differ.

At deep level, the assay was performed. Measured with immunoSEQ multiplex PCR; TCRdb has only the in-frame clones, and not every one. This sample has about 480,000 clones, with approximately 85% found just once. From germline, CDR1 is LGHNA and CDR2 YNFKEQ. The CDR3 extends over 15 amino acids. Unmatched junction bases numbered 9, after V lost 4 bases and J lost 5 bases. The specimen was PBMCs. V is TRBV4-2 and J is TRBJ2-5; 8 nucleotides match TRBD1. The receptor comes from a woman aged 40 to 50 in good health. Some clones in this sample may be carry-over from other donors' samples. The CDR3 region is CASSPPLGQGETQYF. The DNA for the CDR3 is TGTGCCAGCAGCCCTCCTTTAGGACAGGGCGAGACCCAGTACTTC.